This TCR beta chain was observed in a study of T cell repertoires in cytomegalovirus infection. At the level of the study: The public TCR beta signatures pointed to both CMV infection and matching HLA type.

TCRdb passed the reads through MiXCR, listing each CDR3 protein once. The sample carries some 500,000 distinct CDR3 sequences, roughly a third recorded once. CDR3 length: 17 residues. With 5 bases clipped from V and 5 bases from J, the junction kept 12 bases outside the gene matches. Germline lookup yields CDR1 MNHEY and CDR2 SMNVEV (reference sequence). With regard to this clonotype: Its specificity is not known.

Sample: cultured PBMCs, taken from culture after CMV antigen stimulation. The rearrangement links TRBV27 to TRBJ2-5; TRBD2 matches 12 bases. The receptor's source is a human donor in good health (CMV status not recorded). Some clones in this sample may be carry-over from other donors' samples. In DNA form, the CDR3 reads TGTGCCAGCAGTCCGATTAGACTAGCGGGAGATATGGAGACCCAGTACTTC. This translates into CASSPIRLAGDMETQYF.